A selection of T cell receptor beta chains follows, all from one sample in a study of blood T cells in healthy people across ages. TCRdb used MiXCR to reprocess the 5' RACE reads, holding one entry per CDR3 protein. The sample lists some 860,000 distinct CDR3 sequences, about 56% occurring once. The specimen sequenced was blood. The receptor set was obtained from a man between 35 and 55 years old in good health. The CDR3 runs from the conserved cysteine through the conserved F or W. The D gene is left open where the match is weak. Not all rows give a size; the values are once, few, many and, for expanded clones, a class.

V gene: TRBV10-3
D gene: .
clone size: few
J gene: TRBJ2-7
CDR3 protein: CAISDAGQKANYEQYF
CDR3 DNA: TGTGCCATCAGTGACGCGGGGCAAAAAGCGAACTACGAGCAGTACTTC

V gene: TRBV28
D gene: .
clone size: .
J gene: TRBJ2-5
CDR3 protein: CASLRPPETQYF
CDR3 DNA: TGTGCCAGCCTACGCCCCCCGGAGACCCAGTACTTC

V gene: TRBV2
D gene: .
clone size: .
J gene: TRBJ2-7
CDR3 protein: CASNRRLSYEQYF
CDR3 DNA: TGTGCCAGCAACCGGCGACTATCCTACGAGCAGTACTTC

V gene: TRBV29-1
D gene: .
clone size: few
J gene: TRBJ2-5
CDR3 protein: CSEKTGGGVETQYF
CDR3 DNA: TGCAGCGAAAAAACAGGGGGGGGCGTAGAGACCCAGTACTTC

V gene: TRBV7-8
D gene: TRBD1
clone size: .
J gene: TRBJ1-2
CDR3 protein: CASSLVAGGDGYTF
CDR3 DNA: TGTGCCAGCAGCTTAGTTGCAGGGGGCGATGGCTACACCTTC

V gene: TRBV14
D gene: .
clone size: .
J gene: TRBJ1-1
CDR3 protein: CASSRRPTEAFF
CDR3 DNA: TGTGCCAGCAGCCGAAGACCCACTGAAGCTTTCTTT

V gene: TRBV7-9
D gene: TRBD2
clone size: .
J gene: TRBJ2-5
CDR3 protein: CASSLASGSETQYF
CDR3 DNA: TGTGCCAGCAGCTTGGCTAGCGGGAGTGAGACCCAGTACTTC

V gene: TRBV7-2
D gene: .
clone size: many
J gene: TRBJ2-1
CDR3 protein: CASSPASPYNEQFF
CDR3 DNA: TGTGCCAGCAGCCCCGCCAGCCCCTACAATGAGCAGTTCTTC

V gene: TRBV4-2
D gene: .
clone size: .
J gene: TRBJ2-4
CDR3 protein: CASSQDKKAIQYF
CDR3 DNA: TGTGCCAGCAGCCAAGATAAAAAGGCCATTCAGTACTTC

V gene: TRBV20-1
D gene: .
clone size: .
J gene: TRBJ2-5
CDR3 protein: CSALEGRGQKETQYF
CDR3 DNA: TGCAGTGCTCTGGAGGGGAGGGGGCAAAAAGAGACCCAGTACTTC